The rows below give T cell receptor beta chains drawn from one sample of a study of Ad26.COV2.S vaccination and SARS-CoV-2 variants. The table came from immunoSEQ multiplex PCR; TCRdb's copy has only in-frame clones and leaves some out. The table includes about 680,000 clones, around 89% detected once. The material was peripheral blood, obtained in a trial of Ad26.COV2.S vaccine versus placebo. These receptors were collected from a person aged 18 to 59 who received the Ad26.COV2.S COVID-19 vaccine or a placebo. CDR3s include the opening cysteine and the closing phenylalanine or tryptophan. Fields, in order: D gene, clone size, V gene, J gene, CDR3 DNA, CDR3 protein. The D gene is left open where the match is weak. Clone size is given for some rows only: seen once, a few or many times, or a class if the clone is expanded.

>.|.|TRBV12-3/TRBV12-4|TRBJ1-1
TGTGCCAGCAGCTCCAGTCGGACTGAAGCTTTCTTT
CASSSSRTEAFF
>.|.|TRBV19|TRBJ1-6
TGTGCCAGTAGTACCCCGGCCACGGGAGGTAGGCGGTCACCCCTCCACTTT
CASSTPATGGRRSPLHF
>.|.|TRBV2|TRBJ1-2
TGTGCCAGCAGTGAACCAGGTACATATCGAGGTTATGGCTACACCTTC
CASSEPGTYRGYGYTF
>.|.|TRBV29-1|TRBJ1-2
TGCAGCGTTGAATTAGGGGGAGGGGGCTACACCTTC
CSVELGGGGYTF
>.|.|TRBV15|TRBJ1-4
TGTGCCACCAGCCACACAGGTCAGGAAAAACTGTTTTTT
CATSHTGQEKLFF
>.|.|TRBV5-4|TRBJ2-1
TGTGCCAGCAGCTTCGGCTGGGCCCCTAGCAATGAGCAGTTCTTC
CASSFGWAPSNEQFF
>TRBD2|.|TRBV10-3|TRBJ2-7
TGTGCCATCAAGGCTAGCGGGAGCTACGAGCAGTACTTC
CAIKASGSYEQYF
>.|.|TRBV29-1|TRBJ1-1
TGCAGCGAGGGACACCCGAACACTGAAGCTTTCTTT
CSEGHPNTEAFF
>.|.|TRBV19|TRBJ1-5
TGTGCCAGTAGTATAGTCGGGGGAGCGGGTCAAGGGCAGCCCCAGCATTTT
CASSIVGGAGQGQPQHF
>.|.|TRBV27|TRBJ2-3
TGTGCCAGCAGTTTATCCCAGGGTTGGTCAGATACGCAGTATTTT
CASSLSQGWSDTQYF
>.|.|TRBV18|TRBJ2-1
TGTGCCAGCTCACCACGGGCAGGGCAGGGTTTCGATGAGCAGTTCTTC
CASSPRAGQGFDEQFF
>.|.|TRBV6-2/TRBV6-3|TRBJ1-1
TGTGCCAGCAGTACCGACAGGCAGGGGACTGAAGCTTTCTTT
CASSTDRQGTEAFF
>TRBD1|.|TRBV6-5|TRBJ1-4
TGTGCCGGCGGACAGGGGCGGGAAAAACTGTTTTTT
CAGGQGREKLFF
>.|.|TRBV24-1|TRBJ1-5
TGTGCCACCAGTGATTTGTTAGTTAGCAATCAGCCCCAGCATTTT
CATSDLLVSNQPQHF
>TRBD1|.|TRBV27|TRBJ2-1
TGTGCCAGCAGTTCACCGGGACAGGGGAATGAGCAGTTCTTC
CASSSPGQGNEQFF
>.|.|TRBV10-3|TRBJ2-3
TGTGCCAGCAGGGTGGCGGATACGCAGTATTTT
CASRVADTQYF
>TRBD2|once|TRBV7-2|TRBJ2-2
TGTGCCAGCAGCTTCGGGACTAGCGGGAGTAGCACCGGGGAGCTGTTTTTT
CASSFGTSGSSTGELFF
>TRBD1|.|TRBV4-1|TRBJ1-4
TGCGCCAGCAGCCTAGGGACAGCCGTCGACGGAAAACTGTTTTTT
CASSLGTAVDGKLFF
>.|.|TRBV30|TRBJ1-6
TGTGCCTGGAGTGTAGAGGGCTCCTATAATTCACCCCTCCACTTT
CAWSVEGSYNSPLHF
>.|.|TRBV4-3|TRBJ2-2
TGCGCCAGCAGCCAAGGGGGCACCGGGGAGCTGTTTTTT
CASSQGGTGELFF
>.|few|TRBV2|TRBJ1-2
TGTGCCAGCAGGGGGGCGCGAGGCTACACCTTC
CASRGARGYTF
>TRBD1|.|TRBV7-2|TRBJ2-2
TGTGCCAGCAGTCGACAGGGTGGGGAGCTGTTTTTT
CASSRQGGELFF
>.|.|TRBV24-1|TRBJ1-1
TGTGCCACCGTCGGGGAGGTTGACACTGAAGCTTTCTTT
CATVGEVDTEAFF
>.|once|TRBV7-9|TRBJ2-1
TGTGCCAGCAGCTTAGGGGGGTCAGCCTACAATGAGCAGTTCTTC
CASSLGGSAYNEQFF
>.|.|TRBV7-9|TRBJ2-7
TGTGCCAGCAGCTTTAAGGGGACCATCAACTGGGACGAGCAGTACTTC
CASSFKGTINWDEQYF
>.|.|TRBV7-9|TRBJ2-7
TGTGCCAGCAGCTTAGTCGAACAGAGCTCCTACGAGCAGTACTTC
CASSLVEQSSYEQYF
>.|.|TRBV19|TRBJ2-7
TGTGCCAGTATGCACCTAGCCAACCCAGGGGAGCAGTACTTC
CASMHLANPGEQYF
>TRBD2|.|TRBV9|TRBJ2-3
TGTGCCAGCAGCGTAGTGACTAGCAACACAGATACGCAGTATTTT
CASSVVTSNTDTQYF
>.|.|TRBV7-2|TRBJ2-7
TGTGCCAGCAGCTTTAAGGATTCCTACGAGCAGTACTTC
CASSFKDSYEQYF
>TRBD2|.|TRBV12-3/TRBV12-4|TRBJ2-5
TGTGCCAGCAGAATAGCGGGAGGGCAGACCCAGTACTTC
CASRIAGGQTQYF
>.|.|TRBV10-3|TRBJ1-3
TGTGCCATCAGTGCGGTTTGGGGTAGTGGAAACACCATATATTTT
CAISAVWGSGNTIYF
>.|.|TRBV9|TRBJ2-1
TGTGCCAGCGGTAGGCAGGGGCCCATGAATGAGCAGTTCTTC
CASGRQGPMNEQFF
>.|.|TRBV10-3|TRBJ2-3
TGTGCCATCAGTGGTGGGCAGGGCATAGATACGCAGTATTTT
CAISGGQGIDTQYF
>.|.|TRBV12-3/TRBV12-4|TRBJ2-3
TGTGCCAGCAGTTTCTTTGATACGCAGTATTTT
CASSFFDTQYF
>TRBD1|.|TRBV19|TRBJ2-7
TGTGCCAGTAGTATACGGACAGGGGTGTACGAGCAGTACTTC
CASSIRTGVYEQYF
>.|.|TRBV23-1|TRBJ1-2
TGCGCCAGCAGTGAATCAGGGTTGGAGCCCTATGGCTACACCTTC
CASSESGLEPYGYTF
>TRBD1|few|TRBV7-9|TRBJ2-4
TGTGCCAGCAGCCCACAGGGGGCGGCCAAAAACATTCAGTACTTC
CASSPQGAAKNIQYF
>.|.|TRBV7-2|TRBJ2-7
TGTGCCAGCGTTTCACAGATGAGCTCCTACGAGCAGTACTTC
CASVSQMSSYEQYF
>TRBD1|.|TRBV16|TRBJ1-2
TGTGCCAGCAGTCCGGACAGGGTCCCTGGCTACACCTTC
CASSPDRVPGYTF
>.|.|TRBV18|TRBJ1-3
TGTGCCAGCTCACCGGGGACGGTCTCTGGAAACACCATATATTTT
CASSPGTVSGNTIYF
>TRBD1|.|TRBV10-3|TRBJ1-5
TGTGCCATCAGTGACCGAGCCGGGACAGGGAAAAATCAGCCCCAGCATTTT
CAISDRAGTGKNQPQHF
>TRBD2|.|TRBV6-5|TRBJ2-7
TGTGCCAGCACTAAGACTAGCGGGGGGTACGAGCAGTACTTC
CASTKTSGGYEQYF
>.|.|TRBV13|TRBJ2-1
TGTGCCAGCAGCTACGCGACTACCTTATACTACAATGAGCAGTTCTTC
CASSYATTLYYNEQFF
>.|few|TRBV6-5|TRBJ1-6
TGTGCCAGCAGGGGACGGGCGAGGGTGGATTCACCCCTCCACTTT
CASRGRARVDSPLHF
>.|.|TRBV18|TRBJ2-2
TGTGCCAGCTCACCAACCCGGGGGGCCACCGGGGAGCTGTTTTTT
CASSPTRGATGELFF
>TRBD1|.|TRBV15|TRBJ1-6
TGTGCCACCAGCAGAGTAATAGGGGGCGGGAGTTCACCCCTCCACTTT
CATSRVIGGGSSPLHF
>TRBD1|.|TRBV20-1|TRBJ2-7
TGCAGTGCTAGTATGGACAGGGTCGGGGAGCAGTACTTC
CSASMDRVGEQYF
>.|few|TRBV7-2|TRBJ1-1
TGTGCCAGCAGCTTAGCGTCGGGGGGGTTGACTGAAGCTTTCTTT
CASSLASGGLTEAFF